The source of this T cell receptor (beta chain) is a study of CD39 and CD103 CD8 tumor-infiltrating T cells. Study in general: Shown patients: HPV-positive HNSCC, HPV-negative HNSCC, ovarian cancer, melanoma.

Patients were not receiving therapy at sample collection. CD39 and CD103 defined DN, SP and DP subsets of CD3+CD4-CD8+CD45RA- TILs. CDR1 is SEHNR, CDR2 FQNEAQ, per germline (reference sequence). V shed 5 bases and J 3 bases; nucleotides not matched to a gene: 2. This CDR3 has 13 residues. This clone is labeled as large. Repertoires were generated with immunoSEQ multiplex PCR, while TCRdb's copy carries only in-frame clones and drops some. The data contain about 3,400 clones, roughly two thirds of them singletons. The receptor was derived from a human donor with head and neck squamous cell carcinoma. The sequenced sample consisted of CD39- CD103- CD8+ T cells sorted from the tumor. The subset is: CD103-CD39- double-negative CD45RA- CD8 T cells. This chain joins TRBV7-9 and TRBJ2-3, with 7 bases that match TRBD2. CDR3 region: CASSVGGTDTQYF. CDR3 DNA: TGTGCCAGCAGCGTCGGGGGGACAGATACGCAGTATTTT. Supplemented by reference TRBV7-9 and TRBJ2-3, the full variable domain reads DTGVSQNPRHKITKRGQNVTFRCDPISEHNRLYWYRQTLGQGPEFLTYFQNEAQLEKSRLLSDRFSAERPKGSFSTLEIQRTEQGDSAMYLCASSVGGTDTQYFGPGTRLTVL.